The 5 T cell receptor beta chains reported below all come from one sample, sequenced in a study of blood T cell repertoires in COVID-19. Here immunoSEQ multiplex PCR was the method, and the copy in TCRdb shows in-frame clones only, minus some. The sample records a few hundred thousand clones, approximately 89% being singletons. Sequencing used PBMCs or T cells enriched from blood (not recorded which). The source is a man aged 25-45 years who had recovered from COVID-19.

CDR3 loop: CASSQAPGTGGPGANVLTF. The CDR3 coding sequence is TGCGCCAGCAGCCAAGCCCCTGGGACAGGGGGACCTGGGGCCAACGTCCTGACTTTC. The J gene is TRBJ2-6, the V gene TRBV4-1; 11 bases agree with TRBD1. Germline CDR1 reads MGHRA; CDR2 reads YSYEKL. The CDR3 is 19 amino acids. Germline trimming cut 1 base from V and 2 bases from J; bases unmatched to any gene: 7.

On this clone itself: The limits of the CDR3 on the DNA are not certain, so only TCRdb's listed CDR3 is given. The chain has TRBV28 and TRBJ2-7; TRBD2, as called in the table, went unchecked against the DNA. In germline, CDR1 is MDHEN, CDR2 SYDVKM. Ends included, the CDR3 has 16 residues. The CDR3 here is CASSLIYFGENYEQYF.

This clone has a handful of counts. The chain couples TRBV2 to TRBJ1-2; D is possibly TRBD1 (6 bases). With 4 bases removed from V and 2 bases from J, the gap between germline ends came to 11 bases. The CDR3 is 14 amino acids. The germline CDR1 and CDR2 sequences are SNHLY and FYNNEI. The CDR3 loop is CASSVWGQNYGYTF. As DNA, the CDR3 is TGTGCCAGCAGTGTATGGGGGCAGAACTATGGCTACACCTTC.

J is TRBJ2-7 and V is TRBV4-2, with D possibly being TRBD2 (5 bases). Germline CDR1 and CDR2: LGHNA and YNFKEQ. The length of the CDR3 is 15 residues. Trimming pared 0 bases from V and 3 bases from J, leaving 12 bases between. The DNA of the CDR3 is TGTGCCAGCAGCCAAGAGGGGTTGGAGGACTACGAGCAGTACTTC. It specifies CASSQEGLEDYEQYF.

The chain carries TRBV28 and TRBJ1-1, with D perhaps matching TRBD1 (6 bases). The length of the CDR3 is 14 residues. The V end was cut by 6 bases, the J end by 1 base, with 12 bases between. Germline-derived CDR1 and CDR2 are MDHEN and SYDVKM. The DNA of the CDR3 is TGTGCCAGCAGGTACAGGGTCGGGAACACTGAAGCTTTCTTT. Translation: CASRYRVGNTEAFF.